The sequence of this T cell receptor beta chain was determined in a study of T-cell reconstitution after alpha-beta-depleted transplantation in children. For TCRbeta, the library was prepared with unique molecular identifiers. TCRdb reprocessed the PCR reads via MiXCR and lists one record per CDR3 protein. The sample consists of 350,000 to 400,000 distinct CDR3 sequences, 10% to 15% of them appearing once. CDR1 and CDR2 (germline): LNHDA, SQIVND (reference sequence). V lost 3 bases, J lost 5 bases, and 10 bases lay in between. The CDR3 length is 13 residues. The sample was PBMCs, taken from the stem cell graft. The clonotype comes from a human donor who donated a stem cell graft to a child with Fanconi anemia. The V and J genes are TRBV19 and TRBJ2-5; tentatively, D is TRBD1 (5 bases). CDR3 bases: TGTGCCAGTAGTATGGGGCTAGGGGAGACCCAGTACTTC. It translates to CASSMGLGETQYF.